The present T cell receptor beta chain was sequenced within a study of beta chain features in type 1 diabetes (dated by TCRdb to the late 2010s). With regard to the full study: Mean age, gender distribution, total cell number and subset yield did not differ between patients and healthy donors. A total of 107,917,701 sorted cells were examined across all samples, and the number of cells per subset was strongly correlated with RNA yield. The study compared the TCRB repertoires of sorted circulating CD4+ T cell subsets in recently diagnosed type 1 diabetes patients with those in matched healthy donors. Regulatory and stem cell-like memory subsets were obtained from only 8 patients and roughly 8 healthy donors, while naive and central memory subsets were obtained from all 30 or so donors. Here is what the overall study found, with its caveats: Naive, central memory and regulatory TCRB repertoires appeared to be more alike among patients than among healthy donors. Because cDNA was sequenced instead of genomic DNA, highly expressing activated cells could be over-represented, though the groups showed no difference in activation or CD3 levels. Fewer insertions and more nucleotide deletions at VDJ recombination sites were observed in patients with type 1 diabetes, implying thymic rearrangement abnormalities. Because the HLA sub-analyses included only small numbers of individuals, any influence of HLA type on TCRB rearrangement was left unresolved. A moderate but significant shortening of TCRB CDR3 length was observed in type 1 diabetes patients in all four CD4+ subsets. PCR might favor shorter templates, but patient and control samples were amplified and corrected together, so any skew would affect both groups equally.

The High Capacity cDNA Reverse Transcription Kit was used to reverse transcribe all of the isolated RNA, meaning that expressed TCRB transcripts were what got sequenced. Naive, central memory and regulatory T cell samples underwent deep immunoSEQ sequencing, averaging approximately 3.5 million total reads per sample. Sorted cells were lysed in RLT buffer and RNA was extracted with DNase-treated RNeasy Micro or Mini kits, depending on cell number. To prevent cross-contamination, each cell subset was processed individually, whereas patient and healthy donor samples were processed jointly. Using the immunoSEQ multiplex PCR, TCRB sequences were amplified from cDNA into 87-bp fragments spanning the CDR3 region. Sequencing of the amplicons was performed on the Illumina HiSeq platform. As for how the authors treated the data: PCR bias was computationally corrected using synthetic template baselines, reads within Hamming distance 2 were collapsed, and singletons that could not be merged were discarded. By aligning reads against IMGT, V, D and J genes, CDR3 length, and insertions or deletions at six rearrangement sites were assigned. Clonotype counts were normalized to sorted cell number within each subset before computing true diversity and Gini coefficients with the tcR R package. The overlap coefficient, calculated on TCRB nucleotide sequences, was used to measure repertoire sharing. As a proxy for the pre-selection repertoire, out-of-frame TCRB sequences from naive cells were analyzed. In TCRdb, the immuneACCESS table is reduced to in-frame sequences with V and J assigned. These tables do not hold every clone; where another copy was compared, an unresolved V gene accounts for under half, and the others remain unexplained. V and J calls and clone size are copied from that table; D and trimming were computed from the DNA. The sample table contains approximately 380,000 clones; only one count was recorded for more than 12% of them. Roughly 0.017% of the sample comes from the top ten.

Each donor gave one peripheral blood draw, roughly 120 mL on average, collected into heparinised tubes. Using a panel that included CD45RO, CCR7, CD25, CD127, CD95 and CD27, naive, central memory, regulatory and stem cell-like memory CD4+ T cells were sorted on a BD FACSAria II. Purity was above 95% for every sorted population. PBMCs were isolated right away by Lymphoprep density gradient centrifugation and were stained directly, without culture. So that batch effects would be minimized, each experiment stained and sorted samples in pairs, pairing one healthy donor with one patient. With regard to this clone: Its cognate antigen has yet to be identified. The input lacks base qualities; no much larger clone sits a single base away.

CDR1 is given as SGDLS and CDR2 as YYNGEE, both from the germline V gene. The CDR3 measures 17 amino acids from cysteine to phenylalanine. Kept here is only the CDR3 DNA, which spans 51 bases and is read in frame from base 1. Clipping removes 0 bases from V and 5 bases from J, with 12 as the unmatched junction base count. The TCR originated in a woman between 18 and 29 years old in good health. The chain was built from TRBV9 and TRBJ2-7; 9 junctional bases match TRBD2. The sample taken for sequencing was naive CD4+ T cells from blood. The sample's cell subset or site label, decoded: true naive CD4+ T cells. DNA sequence: TGTGCCAGCAGCGTAGGACTAGCGGCGGGCTCCAACGACGAGCAGTACTTC. This codes for CASSVGLAAGSNDEQYF.